The 29 T cell receptor beta chains below come from one sample, sequenced in a study of blood T cell repertoires in COVID-19. The table came from immunoSEQ multiplex PCR; TCRdb's copy has only in-frame clones and leaves some out. Of approximately 500,000 clones in the sample, 70% to 90% were seen once. What was sequenced was PBMCs or T cells enriched from blood (not recorded which). The origin of the receptors is a woman in her thirties or forties who had recovered from COVID-19.

The rearrangement joins TRBV6-2 or TRBV6-3 to TRBJ1-1; D is unclear. This CDR3 is built from 13 residues. V was shortened by 2 bases and J by 5 bases, with 9 bases between the two germline ends. Germline V gene lookup returns CDR1 MNHEY and CDR2 SVGEGT. CDR3 in DNA: TGTGCCAGCAGTTACCAGAAAGTGACTGAAGCTTTCTTT. Translated: CASSYQKVTEAFF.

A single count supports this clone. The chain employs TRBV5-1 and TRBJ2-2; weak D call: TRBD2 (5 bases). The CDR3 is 15 residues long. CDR1 and CDR2 from the germline V gene are SGHRS and YFSETQ. The V end was cut by 5 bases, the J end by 1 base, with 12 bases between. The DNA for the CDR3 is TGCGCCAGCAGGCCCCGGGGTCAGAACACCGGGGAGCTGTTTTTT. It codes for CASRPRGQNTGELFF.

In its sample, this clone was seen once. The V and J genes are TRBV3-1 (or the pseudogene TRBV3-2) and TRBJ2-3; perhaps TRBD2 as D (6 bases). This CDR3 has 15 residues. In germline, CDR1 is LGHDT, CDR2 YNNKEL (reference sequence). Trimming left V 4 bases short and J 6 bases short, with 17 bases between. The CDR3 nucleotides are TGTGCCAGCAGCCTAGGGAGAGGAGGGCCCGATACGCAGTATTTT. Protein product: CASSLGRGGPDTQYF.

This clone was picked up one time. The chain has TRBV11-3 and TRBJ2-1; 9 bases map to TRBD1. With 8 bases clipped from V and 5 bases from J, the junction kept 4 bases outside the gene matches. Germline assignment: CDR1 SGHNT and CDR2 YENEEA. The CDR3 has 13 residues. As DNA, the CDR3 is TGTGCCAGCGGGACAGGGTTGGACAATGAGCAGTTCTTC. Protein product: CASGTGLDNEQFF.

The chain employs TRBV7-9 and TRBJ1-2, with D uncertain. Germline V CDR1 and CDR2: SEHNR, FQNEAQ (reference sequence). The V end was cut by 2 bases, the J end by 0 bases, with 10 bases between. The CDR3 is 15 amino acids. CDR3 DNA sequence: TGTGCCAGCAGCTTATGGGGAGAACCTAACTATGGCTACACCTTC. Translation gives CASSLWGEPNYGYTF.

This rearrangement joins TRBV2 to TRBJ2-2; 8 bases map to TRBD2. Germline lookup yields CDR1 SNHLY and CDR2 FYNNEI. This CDR3 is 15 amino acids long. V shed 4 bases, J shed 1 base, and the junction held 2 bases outside the gene matches. CDR3 amino acids: CASSVTSGNTGELFF. CDR3 bases: TGTGCCAGCAGTGTCACTAGCGGGAACACCGGGGAGCTGTTTTTT.

The chain has TRBV2 and TRBJ2-3, with D possibly matching TRBD1 (5 bases). CDR1 and CDR2 from the germline V gene are SNHLY and FYNNEI. The CDR3 spans 12 residues. The germline V and J ends were trimmed by 1 base and 9 bases, with 8 bases remaining between them. Here the CDR3 reads CASSEVAGTQYF. The CDR3 nucleotides read TGTGCCAGCAGTGAAGTGGCAGGGACGCAGTATTTT.

This chain links TRBV9 with TRBJ1-2; tentative D call: TRBD1 (6 bases). The V gene lost 0 bases and the J gene lost 8 bases, with 14 bases spanning the gap. Germline lookup yields CDR1 SGDLS and CDR2 YYNGEE. The CDR3 contains 14 residues. CDR3 sequence: CASSVDYRVGGYTF. In DNA, the CDR3 is TGTGCCAGCAGCGTAGATTACAGGGTGGGCGGCTACACCTTC. The full variable domain, rest sourced from reference TRBV9 and TRBJ1-2, is DSGVTQTPKHLITATGQRVTLRCSPRSGDLSVYWYQQSLDQGLQFLIQYYNGEERAKGNILERFSAQQFPDLHSELNLSSLELGDSALYFCASSVDYRVGGYTFGSGTRLTVV.

In its sample, this clone was seen once. The V gene is TRBV6-5, the J gene TRBJ2-1; 10 bases are a match to TRBD2. The germline V gene encodes CDR1 MNHEY and CDR2 SVGAGI. This CDR3 comprises 15 residues. V dropped 6 bases and J dropped 9; count of bases not matched to a gene: 11. Here the CDR3 reads CASSPREREGGEQFF. In DNA form, the CDR3 reads TGTGCCAGCAGCCCCCGAGAGCGGGAGGGGGGTGAGCAGTTCTTC.

The rearrangement uses TRBV5-4 and TRBJ2-7, with 10 nucleotides matching TRBD2. Germline loops: CDR1 SGHNT, CDR2 YYREEE (reference sequence). The CDR3 loop spans 15 amino acids. V shed 2 bases and J 4 bases; nucleotides not matched to a gene: 6. In DNA, the CDR3 is TGTGCCAGCAGCTTAGCGGGGGGGAGTTTGTACGAGCAGTACTTC. Translated, it gives CASSLAGGSLYEQYF.

V is TRBV2 and J is TRBJ1-2; the D gene is possibly TRBD1 (5 bases). The CDR3 sequence is 15 residues long. Germline values: CDR1 SNHLY, CDR2 FYNNEI. The V and J ends lost 0 bases and 4 bases respectively, with 12 bases between them. The CDR3 DNA follows: TGTGCCAGCAGTGAAGCGGTTCAGGGCGGCTATGGCTACACCTTC. It translates to CASSEAVQGGYGYTF. Looking up the rest from reference TRBV2 and TRBJ1-2 gives the full variable domain: EPEVTQTPSHQVTQMGQEVILRCVPISNHLYFYWYRQILGQKVEFLVSFYNNEISEKSEIFDDQFSVERPDGSNFTLKIRSTKLEDSAMYFCASSEAVQGGYGYTFGSGTRLTVV.

CDR3 bases: TGTGCCAGCAGCAAAGTATCCTGGGACAGGGGGAATGAAAAACTGTTTTTT. Translated, it gives CASSKVSWDRGNEKLFF. The chain couples TRBV21-1 to TRBJ1-4; TRBD1 was called by the table and not checked on the DNA. TRBV21-1 counts as a pseudogene. The CDR3 sequence is 17 residues long.

This sequence joins TRBV12-3 or TRBV12-4 and TRBJ2-2; D is ambiguous. Deletions cut 6 bases from V and 1 base from J, with 6 bases between. The CDR3 covers 13 residues. In DNA form, the CDR3 reads TGTGCCAGCAGCGTTTTGAACACCGGGGAGCTGTTTTTT. Amino acid sequence: CASSVLNTGELFF.

There are a few counts of this clone. The chain is built from TRBV29-1 and TRBJ1-1; D possibly corresponds to TRBD1 (6 bases). The CDR3 has 14 amino acids. With 6 bases removed from V and 4 bases from J, the gap between germline ends came to 18 bases. Germline V gives CDR1 SQVTM, CDR2 ANQGSEA. The CDR3 protein is CSVARARQATEAFF. The CDR3 nucleotides read TGCAGCGTGGCTCGCGCCCGACAGGCCACTGAAGCTTTCTTT. The variable domain in full, with the rest retrieved from reference TRBV29-1 and TRBJ1-1, is SAVISQKPSRDICQRGTSLTIQCQVDSQVTMMFWYRQQPGQSLTLIATANQGSEATYESGFVIDKFPISRPNLTFSTLTVSNMSPEDSSIYLCSVARARQATEAFFGQGTRLTVV.

This clone turned up a few times. J is TRBJ1-5 and V is TRBV2, with D maybe TRBD1 (6 bases). V was pared by 7 bases and J by 7 bases, with 14 bases between. The CDR3 loop spans 13 amino acids. From germline, CDR1 is SNHLY and CDR2 FYNNEI. In nucleotides, the CDR3 is TGTGCCAGCACTGGACAGCTTGAACAGCCCCAGCATTTT. Amino acid sequence: CASTGQLEQPQHF. Full variable domain (rest looked up from reference TRBV2 and TRBJ1-5): EPEVTQTPSHQVTQMGQEVILRCVPISNHLYFYWYRQILGQKVEFLVSFYNNEISEKSEIFDDQFSVERPDGSNFTLKIRSTKLEDSAMYFCASTGQLEQPQHFGDGTRLSIL.

J is TRBJ1-5 and V is TRBV29-1, with 10 bases that match TRBD1. The CDR3 sequence is 14 residues long. J gave up 3 bases and V 6 bases, and 5 bases lay outside the gene matches. Germline values: CDR1 SQVTM, CDR2 ANQGSEA. The CDR3 region has the DNA TGCAGCGTGGCCGGGACAGGGGTCAATCAGCCCCAGCATTTT. It codes for CSVAGTGVNQPQHF.

V is TRBV18 and J is TRBJ1-6; D remains ambiguous. In germline, CDR1 is KGHSH, CDR2 LQKENI. The length of the CDR3 is 13 residues. Trimming shortened V by 3 bases and J by 8 bases, and 8 bases separated the two germline ends. The CDR3 here is CASSPNTDSPLHF. DNA of the CDR3: TGTGCCAGCTCACCGAACACCGATTCACCCCTCCACTTT.

The chain couples TRBV27 to TRBJ2-1; D possibly corresponds to TRBD2 (5 bases). Germline V CDR1 and CDR2: MNHEY, SMNVEV (reference sequence). Between the trimmed V and J ends, which lost 9 bases and 4 bases, there was a span of 13 bases. The CDR3 contains 13 residues. The CDR3 loop reads CASGESGYNEQFF. The CDR3 DNA sequence: TGTGCCAGTGGGGAGTCCGGATACAATGAGCAGTTCTTC.

This clone has only a few counts. The V gene is TRBV6-5, the J gene TRBJ1-2, with D maybe TRBD1 (5 bases). Germline CDR1 MNHEY, CDR2 SVGAGI. V was shortened by 6 bases and J by 3 bases, with 14 bases between the two germline ends. This CDR3 comprises 14 residues. CDR3 region: CASSPLDRYYGYTF. CDR3 nucleotides: TGTGCCAGCAGCCCCCTTGACAGATACTATGGCTACACCTTC.

The rearrangement joins TRBV29-1 to TRBJ2-7; D possibly corresponds to TRBD2 (5 bases). The CDR3 extends over 13 amino acids. The V gene lost 3 bases and the J gene lost 7 bases, with 16 bases spanning the gap. Germline V gives CDR1 SQVTM, CDR2 ANQGSEA. CDR3 DNA sequence: TGCAGCGTTGACTTTTCGGGCAGGAGGGAGCAGTACTTC. Translated, it gives CSVDFSGRREQYF.

The gene calls are TRBV27 and TRBJ1-5, with D tentatively TRBD1 (5 bases). The CDR3 has 15 residues. V was pared by 3 bases and J by 1 base, with 10 bases between. Germline V gives CDR1 MNHEY, CDR2 SMNVEV (reference sequence). CDR3 sequence (DNA): TGTGCCAGCAGTTTGATGGGACTAAGCAATCAGCCCCAGCATTTT. This sequence encodes CASSLMGLSNQPQHF.

The chain has TRBV18 and TRBJ1-1; TRBD1 agrees at 10 bases. Germline assignment: CDR1 KGHSH and CDR2 LQKENI. The CDR3 has 15 residues. Trimming took 5 bases from V and 1 from J; bases not matched to a gene: 4. The CDR3 DNA reads as TGTGCCAGCTCAGTGACAGGGGGCAGGAACACTGAAGCTTTCTTT. This sequence encodes CASSVTGGRNTEAFF.

The rearrangement links TRBV7-9 to TRBJ2-7, with 7 bases aligning to TRBD2. This CDR3 comprises 16 residues. Trimming removed 9 bases from V and 2 bases from J; junction bases left unmatched: 16. Germline assignment: CDR1 SEHNR and CDR2 FQNEAQ (reference sequence). Here the CDR3 reads CASAASGWAGAYEQYF. DNA of the CDR3: TGTGCCAGTGCTGCCTCAGGGTGGGCGGGAGCCTACGAGCAGTACTTC.

There are a few counts of this clone. The chain is built from TRBV5-8 and TRBJ1-5; D is perhaps TRBD1 (6 bases). This CDR3 region has 15 residues. Trimming took off 4 bases at V and 2 bases at J, with 13 bases between the two ends. Germline values: CDR1 SGHTS, CDR2 YDEGEE. The CDR3 reads CASSPNAGGNQPQHF. The CDR3 DNA reads TGTGCCAGCAGCCCTAACGCAGGGGGCAATCAGCCCCAGCATTTT. Complete variable domain (other parts from reference TRBV5-8 and TRBJ1-5): EAGVTQSPTHLIKTRGQQATLRCSPISGHTSVYWYQQALGLGLQFLLWYDEGEERNRGNFPPRFSGRQFPNYSSELNVNALELEDSALYLCASSPNAGGNQPQHFGDGTRLSIL.

The chain uses TRBV6-4 and TRBJ2-1; D gene unclear. This CDR3 is built from 15 residues. Trimming shortened V by 0 bases and J by 4 bases, and 10 bases separated the two germline ends. Germline CDR1 reads MRHNA; CDR2 reads SNTAGT. The CDR3 reads CASSDSSDSYNEQFF. In DNA form, the CDR3 reads TGTGCCAGCAGTGACTCCAGCGACTCGTACAATGAGCAGTTCTTC.

V usage is TRBV7-2 and J usage is TRBJ2-1; D unclear. The V end lost 1 base, the J end lost 7 bases, and 11 bases lay between the germline ends. Germline V gene data show CDR1 as SGHTA and CDR2 as FQGNSA. The CDR3 totals 14 residues. The CDR3 region has the DNA TGTGCCAGCAGCTTAGTGGTCGGTAAGAATGAGCAGTTCTTC. Amino acids: CASSLVVGKNEQFF.

Regarding this clone: Other DNA sequences from this sample encode an identical CDR3 as well. The chain combines TRBV19 with TRBJ1-3; maybe TRBD1 (5 bases). The ends were cut back, 6 bases at V and 4 bases at J, with 7 bases in the middle. The germline V gene has CDR1 LNHDA and CDR2 SQIVND (reference sequence). CDR3 length: 12 residues. The CDR3 DNA reads as TGTGCCAGTAGGACAGAAGGAAACACCATATATTTT. Translated, it gives CASRTEGNTIYF.

The gene calls are TRBV9 and TRBJ1-1; a weak D match, TRBD1 (6 bases). V lost 2 bases and J 4 bases, leaving 15 bases between the germline ends. The CDR3 has 15 residues. Germline lookup yields CDR1 SGDLS and CDR2 YYNGEE. CDR3 nucleotide sequence: TGTGCCAGCAGCGTCATCAGGGGAGGGACCACTGAAGCTTTCTTT. As protein: CASSVIRGGTTEAFF.

This chain connects TRBV7-2 to TRBJ2-3; D not resolved. The CDR3 loop spans 15 amino acids. Per the germline V gene, CDR1 is SGHTA and CDR2 is FQGNSA. The V end lost 2 bases, the J end lost 1 base, and 10 bases lay between the germline ends. CDR3 nucleotides: TGTGCCAGCAGCTTACTCCGAAGCGGCACAGATACGCAGTATTTT. Translated: CASSLLRSGTDTQYF.